The 27 T cell receptor beta chains below were found in one sample sequenced in a study of blood T cell repertoires in COVID-19. The table came from immunoSEQ multiplex PCR; TCRdb's copy has only in-frame clones and leaves some out. The table shows 110,000 to 150,000 clones, with roughly 88% occurring only once. The specimen sequenced was PBMCs or T cells enriched from blood (not recorded which). These receptors were taken from a middle-aged man who had recovered from COVID-19.

This chain joins TRBV2 and TRBJ1-4; TRBD1 agrees at 8 bases. This CDR3 contains 15 residues. Per the germline V gene, CDR1 is SNHLY and CDR2 is FYNNEI. Trimming cost V 7 bases and J 5 bases; bases outside gene matches: 9. CDR3 residues: CASTQARDRNEKLFF. The CDR3, as DNA: TGTGCCAGCACCCAAGCCCGGGACAGGAATGAAAAACTGTTTTTT.

The chain couples TRBV9 to TRBJ1-2, with unresolved D. Germline loops: CDR1 SGDLS, CDR2 YYNGEE. The CDR3 loop spans 16 amino acids. The V end lost 0 bases, the J end lost 2 bases, and 14 bases lay between the germline ends. The CDR3 bases are TGTGCCAGCAGCGTAGGGGCCCGGGGAGGGAACTATGGCTACACCTTC. As protein: CASSVGARGGNYGYTF.

This clone was seen a single time. DNA for the CDR3: TGTGCCACCAGTACGGACAGTAATGAAAAACTGTTTTTT. It encodes CATSTDSNEKLFF. This chain uses TRBV24-1 with TRBJ1-4, with D tentatively TRBD1 (6 bases). The CDR3 is 13 amino acids. Germline V lookup: CDR1 KGHDR, CDR2 SFDVKD. Trimming removed 6 bases at V and 4 bases at J, with 8 bases between.

The CDR3 loop reads CASSLGVLNEKLFF. CDR3 sequence (DNA): TGTGCCAGCAGCTTAGGAGTACTCAATGAAAAACTGTTTTTT. The chain has TRBV7-9 and TRBJ1-4; D is ambiguous. Germline CDR1 and CDR2: SEHNR and FQNEAQ (reference sequence). Trimming took 1 base from V and 5 from J, leaving 8 bases between them. The CDR3 is 14 amino acids.

The sample holds a few counts of this clone. The J gene is TRBJ1-2, the V gene TRBV30, with 9 bases that match TRBD1. Germline V lookup: CDR1 GTSNPN, CDR2 SVGIG (reference sequence). CDR3 size: 14 residues. Trimming cost V 4 bases and J 8 bases; bases outside gene matches: 11. The CDR3 DNA sequence: TGTGCCTGGACCCCTCTCACAGGGGGCGACGGCTACACCTTC. It encodes CAWTPLTGGDGYTF.

This clone was seen a single time. The chain combines TRBV3-1 (or the pseudogene TRBV3-2) with TRBJ1-1; D is ambiguous. The CDR3 totals 12 residues. Germline CDR1 reads LGHDT; CDR2 reads YNNKEL (reference sequence). The V and J ends lost 1 base and 2 bases respectively, with 2 bases between them. The CDR3: CASSQANTEAFF. The CDR3 DNA follows: TGTGCCAGCAGCCAAGCAAACACTGAAGCTTTCTTT.

The chain links TRBV19 to TRBJ1-1; D gene ambiguous. Germline V CDR1 and CDR2: LNHDA, SQIVND (reference sequence). Deletions cut 2 bases from V and 1 base from J, with 8 bases between. CDR3 length: 14 amino acids. CDR3 region: CASSIYERNTEAFF. CDR3 DNA sequence: TGTGCCAGTAGTATATACGAGAGGAACACTGAAGCTTTCTTT.

This clone was observed a handful of times. The chain has TRBV9 and TRBJ1-6; perhaps TRBD1 as D (5 bases). The CDR3 has 16 amino acids. The V end was cut by 0 bases, the J end by 14 bases, with 21 bases between. Per germline, CDR1 SGDLS and CDR2 YYNGEE. The CDR3 region is CASSVASLTDRRALHF. The CDR3 region has the DNA TGTGCCAGCAGCGTAGCTTCCTTGACCGACAGACGAGCCCTCCACTTT.

This clone has just a few counts. V gene TRBV18 combines with J gene TRBJ1-6; 9 bases align to TRBD1. The ends lost 6 bases at V and 6 bases at J; junction bases unmatched: 6. This CDR3 region has 15 residues. The germline V gene has CDR1 KGHSH and CDR2 LQKENI. CDR3 sequence reads: CASSQTGGSNSPLHF. In DNA, the CDR3 is TGTGCCAGCTCGCAAACAGGGGGCTCTAATTCACCCCTCCACTTT.

This rearrangement joins TRBV7-9 to TRBJ1-1; the match to TRBD1 covers 9 bases. The germline V gene has CDR1 SEHNR and CDR2 FQNEAQ (reference sequence). V trimming: 1 base; J trimming: 3 bases; junction bases outside the gene matches: 0. The length of the CDR3 is 14 residues. The CDR3 nucleotides read TGTGCCAGCAGCTTAGGGACAGGGGACACTGAAGCTTTCTTT. Its protein is CASSLGTGDTEAFF. Filled out from reference TRBV7-9 and TRBJ1-1, the complete variable domain reads DTGVSQNPRHKITKRGQNVTFRCDPISEHNRLYWYRQTLGQGPEFLTYFQNEAQLEKSRLLSDRFSAERPKGSFSTLEIQRTEQGDSAMYLCASSLGTGDTEAFFGQGTRLTVV.

J is TRBJ1-3 and V is TRBV9; TRBD1 might be the D (5 bases). Looked up from germline, CDR1 is SGDLS and CDR2 is YYNGEE. CDR3 length: 17 amino acids. V was pared by 0 bases and J by 0 bases, with 13 bases between. The CDR3 reads CASSVVGLAGSGNTIYF. The CDR3 DNA reads TGTGCCAGCAGCGTAGTGGGACTCGCAGGCTCTGGAAACACCATATATTTT.

This rearrangement joins TRBV19 to TRBJ2-1; D unresolved. V was pared by 2 bases and J by 10 bases, with 6 bases between. Germline CDR1 reads LNHDA; CDR2 reads SQIVND (reference sequence). CDR3 length: 11 residues. The CDR3 reads CASSIYQEQFF. For the CDR3, the DNA is TGTGCCAGTAGTATATATCAGGAGCAGTTCTTC.

The chain employs TRBV30 and TRBJ2-3; maybe TRBD1 (6 bases). The CDR3 consists of 14 residues. V dropped 3 bases and J dropped 2 bases, with 12 bases sitting between them. Germline V lookup: CDR1 GTSNPN, CDR2 SVGIG (reference sequence). In DNA form, the CDR3 reads TGTGCCTGGAGATTAAGGACAGACACAGATACGCAGTATTTT. This translates into CAWRLRTDTDTQYF. Using reference TRBV30 and TRBJ2-3 for the parts outside the CDR3, the full variable domain is SQTIHQWPATLVQPVGSPLSLECTVEGTSNPNLYWYRQAAGRGLQLLFYSVGIGQISSEVPQNLSASRPQDRQFILSSKKLLLSDSGFYLCAWRLRTDTDTQYFGPGTRLTVL.

The chain employs TRBV5-6 and TRBJ1-6; 9 bases are shared with TRBD1. CDR1 is SGHDT and CDR2 is YYEEEE in the germline V gene. CDR3 length: 14 amino acids. Losses at the gene ends were 6 bases for V and 6 bases for J; bases not matched to a gene: 4. In DNA, the CDR3 is TGTGCCAGCACTCTGGACAGGGGTAATTCACCCCTCCACTTT. Its protein is CASTLDRGNSPLHF.

This rearrangement joins TRBV15 to TRBJ1-2; D is perhaps TRBD1 (5 bases). Trimming pared 2 bases from V and 5 bases from J, leaving 12 bases between. This CDR3 contains 14 residues. The germline V gene encodes CDR1 LNHNV and CDR2 YYDKDF (reference sequence). This CDR3 reads CATSRSWGQYGYTF. CDR3 bases: TGTGCCACCAGCAGATCGTGGGGCCAGTATGGCTACACCTTC.

CDR3: CASSLSTKNTGELFF. In nucleotides, the CDR3 is TGTGCCAGCAGCTTGTCGACTAAAAACACCGGGGAGCTGTTTTTT. This chain connects TRBV7-3 to TRBJ2-2; TRBD2 might be the D (5 bases). V was shortened by 3 bases and J by 2 bases, with 10 bases between the two germline ends. This CDR3 is built from 15 residues. The germline V gene encodes CDR1 SGHTA and CDR2 FQGTGA.

This clone was recorded a few times. The chain uses TRBV4-2 and TRBJ2-7; TRBD2 agrees at 7 bases. In germline, CDR1 is LGHNA, CDR2 YNFKEQ. V shed 0 bases, J shed 4 bases, and the junction held 3 bases outside the gene matches. The CDR3 covers 14 residues. CDR3 nucleotide sequence: TGTGCCAGCAGCCAAGAGTGGGGGGGGTACGAGCAGTACGTC. Translating it yields CASSQEWGGYEQYV.

This sequence joins TRBV6-5 and TRBJ1-2; TRBD1 matches at 8 bases. Germline lookup yields CDR1 MNHEY and CDR2 SVGAGI. This CDR3 has 15 residues. The ends lost 1 base at V and 4 bases at J; junction bases unmatched: 5. The CDR3 protein is CASSYWDRRGYGYTF. As DNA, the CDR3 is TGTGCCAGCAGTTACTGGGACAGGAGAGGCTATGGCTACACCTTC.

The CDR3 bases are TGTGCCAGCAGTTACAAGGCAGGGGCCGGGGAGCTGTTTTTT. As protein: CASSYKAGAGELFF. The V call is TRBV6-5, the J call TRBJ2-2; tentatively, D is TRBD1 (6 bases). Germline values: CDR1 MNHEY, CDR2 SVGAGI. V was cut by 2 bases and J by 6 bases, with 10 bases left in between. The CDR3 has 14 amino acids.

The CDR3 protein is CASKARTGQSTMNTEAFF. CDR3 bases: TGTGCCAGCAAAGCTCGGACAGGTCAATCGACTATGAACACTGAAGCTTTCTTT. V is TRBV28 and J is TRBJ1-1; 7 bases line up with TRBD1. CDR1 and CDR2 (germline): MDHEN, SYDVKM. Losses at the gene ends were 7 bases for V and 0 bases for J; bases not matched to a gene: 17. The CDR3 runs 18 residues.

This chain uses TRBV6-5 with TRBJ1-1; 7 bases line up with TRBD1. The CDR3 consists of 13 residues. J lost 8 bases, V lost 6 bases, and 9 bases had no gene match. From germline, CDR1 is MNHEY and CDR2 SVGAGI. The CDR3, as DNA: TGTGCCAGCAGCCCACACGACAGGGCCGAAGCTTTCTTT. This gives the protein CASSPHDRAEAFF.

J is TRBJ2-3 and V is TRBV24-1; TRBD1 matches at 10 bases. The CDR3 runs 15 residues. Germline lookup yields CDR1 KGHDR and CDR2 SFDVKD. The ends lost 0 bases at V and 4 bases at J; junction bases unmatched: 0. The CDR3 loop is CATSDLGTGADTQYF. The CDR3 nucleotides are TGTGCCACCAGTGATTTGGGGACAGGGGCAGATACGCAGTATTTT.

This clone has just one count. V is TRBV27 and J is TRBJ1-2, with D possibly being TRBD1 (6 bases). CDR1 and CDR2 from the germline V gene are MNHEY and SMNVEV (reference sequence). Between the trimmed V and J ends, which lost 2 bases and 4 bases, there was a span of 11 bases. CDR3 length: 14 residues. DNA of the CDR3: TGTGCCAGCAGTTTAGGGGCAGGGGCCTATGGCTACACCTTC. Its protein is CASSLGAGAYGYTF.

A few counts support this clone. CDR3 nucleotides: TGTGCCAGCAGCTTCTCCCTGACAGACAATCAGCCCCAGCATTTT. It is translated as CASSFSLTDNQPQHF. The genes are TRBV7-2 and TRBJ1-5, with a possible D match to TRBD1 (5 bases). Germline loops: CDR1 SGHTA, CDR2 FQGNSA. Trimming removed 3 bases from V and 3 bases from J, with 12 bases in between. This CDR3 comprises 15 residues.

This clone showed up just a few times. The V gene is TRBV30, the J gene TRBJ1-5; D may be TRBD1 (6 bases). CDR1 and CDR2 (germline): GTSNPN, SVGIG (reference sequence). The CDR3 covers 13 residues. V lost 1 base and J 5 bases, leaving 9 bases between the germline ends. The CDR3 reads CAWSGSGDQPQHF. The CDR3 nucleotides are TGTGCCTGGAGTGGGTCAGGGGATCAGCCCCAGCATTTT.

The V gene is TRBV7-2, the J gene TRBJ2-2; 16 bases match TRBD2. This CDR3 is 19 amino acids long. The J segment lost 4 bases and the V segment lost 9 bases, leaving 14 bases of the junction unmatched. Germline CDR1 is SGHTA and CDR2 is FQGNSA. The CDR3 region has the DNA TGTGCCAGGGGTACACCGGGACTAGCGGGAGGGCCGACCACCGGGGAGCTGTTTTTT. It is translated as CARGTPGLAGGPTTGELFF.

V usage is TRBV4-3 and J usage is TRBJ1-1, with D perhaps matching TRBD1 (5 bases). Per germline, CDR1 LGHNA and CDR2 YSLEER. The CDR3 sequence is 16 residues long. The V and J ends lost 0 bases and 1 base respectively, with 12 bases between them. The CDR3, as DNA: TGCGCCAGCAGCCAAGATAAAAGCAGGGAGAACACTGAAGCTTTCTTT. This gives the protein CASSQDKSRENTEAFF.